These 19 T cell receptor beta chains came from one sample sequenced in a study of cytomegalovirus exposure and HLA in healthy donors. Measured with immunoSEQ multiplex PCR; TCRdb has only the in-frame clones, and not every one. Altogether fewer than 400,000 clones are present, 86% being singletons, with the ten largest covering more than 0.8%. The source material was PBMCs. The receptors shown here come from a woman aged 18 to 35 in good health and CMV-seronegative.

The chain carries TRBV23-1 and TRBJ2-6; weak D call: TRBD2 (6 bases). TRBV23-1 qualifies as an ORF whose function is uncertain. The CDR3 covers 16 residues. Trimming left V 7 bases short and J 0 bases short, with 13 bases between. CDR3 DNA sequence: TGCGCCAGCATTCTAGCGACCTACTCTGGGGCCAACGTCCTGACTTTC. Translation: CASILATYSGANVLTF.

V gene TRBV18 combines with J gene TRBJ2-1, with D possibly matching TRBD2 (5 bases). Germline CDR1 is KGHSH and CDR2 is LQKENI. Between the trimmed V and J ends, which lost 2 bases and 9 bases, there was a span of 14 bases. The CDR3 sequence is 14 residues long. The CDR3: CASSPSDLAGEQFF. CDR3 DNA sequence: TGTGCCAGCTCACCATCGGACCTAGCAGGTGAGCAGTTCTTC.

The chain is built from TRBV5-1 and TRBJ2-4; TRBD2 might be the D (5 bases). Germline V gene data show CDR1 as SGHRS and CDR2 as YFSETQ. The CDR3 has 15 residues. V lost 4 bases to trimming and J lost 7 bases, with 18 bases between them. In DNA, the CDR3 is TGCGCCAGCAGCCTCTCCTCCGTAGGCGGGAACATTCAGTACTTC. Protein: CASSLSSVGGNIQYF. Based on the CDR3 plus reference TRBV5-1 and TRBJ2-4, the full variable domain is KAGVTQTPRYLIKTRGQQVTLSCSPISGHRSVSWYQQTPGQGLQFLFEYFSETQRNKGNFPGRFSGRQFSNSRSEMNVSTLELGDSALYLCASSLSSVGGNIQYFGAGTRLSVL.

Written as DNA, the CDR3 is TGCAGCGTTGAAATCGTGTCTCCGGGGGAGCAGTACTTC. It is translated as CSVEIVSPGEQYF. V usage is TRBV29-1 and J usage is TRBJ2-7, with a tentative D call TRBD2 (5 bases). In germline, CDR1 is SQVTM, CDR2 ANQGSEA. V gave up 2 bases and J gave up 7 bases, with 15 bases separating them. This CDR3 has 13 amino acids.

The chain employs TRBV7-8 and TRBJ2-1, with 9 bases fitting TRBD1. Germline CDR1 reads SGHVS; CDR2 reads FQNEAQ. CDR3 length: 16 amino acids. V gave up 1 base and J gave up 6 bases; unmatched junction bases: 7. CDR3 sequence (DNA): TGTGCCAGCAGCTTAGAACCGGGACAGGGCTCCAATGAGCAGTTCTTC. This codes for CASSLEPGQGSNEQFF.

The V gene is TRBV9, the J gene TRBJ1-5, with 9 positions matching TRBD1. The J segment lost 5 bases and the V segment lost 0 bases, leaving 6 bases of the junction unmatched. The CDR3 spans 16 residues. Germline CDR1 reads SGDLS; CDR2 reads YYNGEE. CDR3 region: CASSVGARQGDQPQHF. DNA for the CDR3: TGTGCCAGCAGCGTAGGAGCCCGACAGGGGGATCAGCCCCAGCATTTT.

The chain couples TRBV4-3 to TRBJ2-7; D is uncertain. Trimming stripped 1 base from V and 2 bases from J, with 12 bases between. Germline CDR1 LGHNA, CDR2 YSLEER. The CDR3 totals 15 residues. CDR3 protein: CASSQVPSATYEQYF. The CDR3 coding sequence is TGCGCCAGCAGCCAAGTTCCCAGCGCCACCTACGAGCAGTACTTC.

This clone was detected a few times. The chain's CDR3 is CASKEGGGGYTF. The DNA for the CDR3 is TGTGCCAGCAAGGAGGGTGGAGGAGGCTACACCTTC. The chain employs TRBV28 and TRBJ1-2; D not resolved. The CDR3 is 12 residues long. Germline CDR1 MDHEN, CDR2 SYDVKM. V was pared by 7 bases and J by 8 bases, with 14 bases between.

The chain has TRBV6-5 and TRBJ1-5; D might be TRBD1 (6 bases). The germline V gene encodes CDR1 MNHEY and CDR2 SVGAGI. V was trimmed by 5 bases and J by 3 bases, leaving 11 bases between them. The CDR3 sequence is 14 residues long. The CDR3 DNA reads as TGTGCCAGCAGTACCGGACAGACCAATCAGCCCCAGCATTTT. Its translation: CASSTGQTNQPQHF.

V gene TRBV5-5 combines with J gene TRBJ2-7; 7 nucleotides align to TRBD2. Germline V lookup: CDR1 SGHKS, CDR2 YYEKEE (reference sequence). The trim removed 4 bases at V and 2 bases at J, leaving 9 bases unmatched. The CDR3 totals 15 residues. In DNA, the CDR3 is TGTGCCAGCAGCGCTGGACTAGGGGCCCCCTACGAGCAGTACTTC. It encodes CASSAGLGAPYEQYF.

This chain connects TRBV28 to TRBJ2-7; 7 nucleotides agree with TRBD1. The J segment lost 5 bases and the V segment lost 5 bases, leaving 9 bases of the junction unmatched. Per germline, CDR1 MDHEN and CDR2 SYDVKM. There are 14 residues in the CDR3. The CDR3 loop is CASSTDRVGNEQYF. CDR3 bases: TGTGCCAGCAGTACCGACAGGGTGGGTAACGAGCAGTACTTC.

The chain recombines TRBV6-5 with TRBJ2-5; 9 bases align to TRBD1. Germline lookup yields CDR1 MNHEY and CDR2 SVGAGI. This CDR3 has 15 residues. The V and J ends lost 5 bases and 5 bases, in that order; junction bases with no gene match: 9. The DNA of the CDR3 is TGTGCCAGCAGTGCCACGGGACAGGGCTCGGAGACCCAGTACTTC. Its protein is CASSATGQGSETQYF.

This sequence joins TRBV30 and TRBJ1-1, with D possibly matching TRBD1 (6 bases). Germline lookup yields CDR1 GTSNPN and CDR2 SVGIG (reference sequence). V was shortened by 0 bases and J by 4 bases, with 9 bases between the two germline ends. This CDR3 comprises 13 residues. The CDR3 coding sequence is TGTGCCTGGAGTGTAGGGGGATTCACTGAAGCTTTCTTT. It encodes CAWSVGGFTEAFF.

V is TRBV28 and J is TRBJ2-5; D unclear. Germline CDR1 MDHEN, CDR2 SYDVKM. V dropped 6 bases and J dropped 5 bases, with 13 bases sitting between them. CDR3 size: 13 residues. Written as DNA, the CDR3 is TGTGCCAGCAGCCCCGGGTCCGGCGAGACCCAGTACTTC. It is translated as CASSPGSGETQYF.

This sequence joins TRBV7-9 and TRBJ2-7, with 12 bases aligning to TRBD2. With V trimmed by 5 bases and J by 2 bases, 7 bases remained unmatched. This CDR3 spans 16 amino acids. Germline V lookup: CDR1 SEHNR, CDR2 FQNEAQ (reference sequence). The CDR3 is CASSPTRTSGTYEQYF. The CDR3 nucleotides read TGTGCCAGCAGCCCCACCCGGACTAGCGGGACCTACGAGCAGTACTTC.

This sequence joins TRBV7-6 and TRBJ1-2; D gene unclear. With 5 bases removed from V and 3 bases from J, the gap between germline ends came to 10 bases. This CDR3 comprises 13 residues. The V gene's germline CDR1 is SGHVS and CDR2 FNYEAQ. In DNA form, the CDR3 reads TGTGCCAGCAGCCAGACTGAAGACTATGGCTACACCTTC. Its translation is CASSQTEDYGYTF.

This clone occurred a few times. The chain has TRBV10-3 and TRBJ1-1; no definite D call. CDR1 is ENHRY, CDR2 SYGVKD, per germline. The CDR3 contains 12 residues. Trimming took 9 bases from V and 4 from J, leaving 12 bases between them. CDR3 nucleotide sequence: TGTGCCATTTCTCACAGCCCCACTGAAGCTTTCTTT. Amino acid sequence: CAISHSPTEAFF.

The chain carries TRBV10-3 and TRBJ1-1, with 10 bases matching TRBD1. Germline V lookup: CDR1 ENHRY, CDR2 SYGVKD. The CDR3 has 14 amino acids. With V trimmed by 6 bases and J by 5 bases, 6 bases remained unmatched. CDR3: CAIRQGQGETEAFF. The CDR3 DNA is TGTGCCATCAGACAAGGACAGGGGGAGACTGAAGCTTTCTTT.

The chain combines TRBV6-5 with TRBJ2-7; 7 bases are a match to TRBD2. Looked up from germline, CDR1 is MNHEY and CDR2 is SVGAGI. V gave up 6 bases and J gave up 2 bases; unmatched junction bases: 10. This CDR3 has 15 residues. The CDR3: CASSYDGTTTYEQYF. The CDR3, as DNA: TGTGCCAGCAGCTACGACGGGACTACGACCTACGAGCAGTACTTC.